This T cell receptor beta chain is drawn from a study of blood T cell repertoires in COVID-19 (dated by TCRdb to 2020 to 2022). Concerning the study at large: Samples from collaborators originated in the United States, Italy and Spain and spanned both the acute and convalescent phases of COVID-19. The prospective study material was composed of cDNA or gDNA derived from T cells, B-cell-depleted T cells, or PBMCs. Deeply sampled blood TCRbeta repertoires from subjects exposed to, actively infected with, or recovered from COVID-19 were included in the dataset. The repertoires were made available in a free public database intended to serve as a resource for research on the immune response to SARS-CoV-2. Samples were obtained from the ongoing ImmuneRACE study (first 160 participants) and from about 1,300 subjects provided by 6 global collaborators. The sample metadata nearly always contained a de-identified subject ID, COVID-19 status, age in years and sex. Where available, HLA class I and class II types were taken from metadata supplied by the sample provider and were not determined by assay-based typing.

One collaborating source in Seattle enrolled patients during active infection and followed them longitudinally through the course of disease. Whole blood was collected in K2EDTA tubes by collaborating institutions according to the institutions' own protocols. For TCRbeta analysis, collaborators shipped samples as frozen whole blood, isolated PBMCs, or DNA extracted from either of those sample types. Of note for this clone: This receptor's antigen is unknown. No base quality information exists; no much larger clone differs at one position.

The V and J ends are trimmed by 7 bases and 3 bases, leaving 12 bases between them. The germline V gene yields MNHEY for CDR1 and SVGAGI for CDR2. The CDR3 runs 14 amino acids, cysteine and phenylalanine included. Just the 42-base CDR3 DNA is kept, in frame starting at base 1. The immunoSEQ Assay, a bias-controlled multiplex PCR, was used to amplify TCRbeta CDR3 regions from genomic DNA. Concerning the study's data processing: The number of nucleated cells in each sample was estimated from the amplification of reference gene primers within the assay. To quantify the absolute abundance of each unique TCRbeta CDR3 rearrangement, sequence reads were collapsed and filtered. Productive Simpson clonality was computed per sample as the square root of Simpson's diversity index over productive rearrangements. TCRdb holds this immuneACCESS table with in-frame rearrangements only. Some clones are missing; in checked studies, unresolved V genes explain under half, and the rest has no known cause. D and trimming come from the DNA, and the V and J calls and clone size come from that table. In this sample the table shows a few hundred thousand clones, around 85% of which occur a single time. Of the sample, 0.87% falls within the top ten clones.

Here is what the overall study found, with its caveats: The amount of clinical and demographic metadata varied by source and participant and was provided uncurated.

The sequence is built from TRBV6-5 and TRBJ1-4, with no confidently assigned D gene. The origin of this receptor is a human donor with COVID-19, enrolled during active disease. The donor label of this sample is uncertain. The sequencing sample was made of peripheral blood. CDR3 region: CASKMTQANEKLFF. The DNA sequence is as follows: TGTGCCAGCAAAATGACCCAGGCTAATGAAAAACTGTTTTTT.